A single sample gave rise to the 5 T cell receptor beta chains below, sequenced in a study of blood T cell repertoires in COVID-19. Sequencing was performed with immunoSEQ multiplex PCR; in TCRdb, only in-frame clones are kept and a portion is missing. Of about 480,000 clones listed, roughly nine tenths are singletons. Sequences were obtained from peripheral blood. The receptors derive from a man younger than 35 with COVID-19, enrolled during active disease.

The chain recombines TRBV7-3 with TRBJ2-3; TRBD2 aligns across 13 bases. With V trimmed by 5 bases and J by 4 bases, 9 bases remained unmatched. The CDR3 consists of 17 residues. The germline CDR1 and CDR2 sequences are SGHTA and FQGTGA. The CDR3 sequence: CASSKFGLAGVPDTQYF. CDR3 bases: TGTGCCAGCAGCAAGTTTGGACTAGCGGGAGTACCAGATACGCAGTATTTT.

This chain joins TRBV5-4 and TRBJ2-2, with TRBD1 matching over 11 bases. Per the germline V gene, CDR1 is SGHNT and CDR2 is YYREEE (reference sequence). The CDR3 runs to 15 residues. V dropped 5 bases and J dropped 7; count of bases not matched to a gene: 7. CDR3 DNA: TGTGCCAGCAGTGGACAGGGGGCGAGGGGCGGGGAGCTGTTTTTT. Its protein product is CASSGQGARGGELFF.

The chain joins TRBV14 to TRBJ2-5; TRBD2 agrees at 8 bases. The trim removed 5 bases at V and 4 bases at J, leaving 3 bases unmatched. CDR1 is SGHDN and CDR2 is FVKESK in the germline V gene. This CDR3 has 13 residues. The CDR3 DNA follows: TGTGCCAGCAGCAACGCGGGAGGAGAGACCCAGTACTTC. It codes for CASSNAGGETQYF.

The V and J genes are TRBV5-1 and TRBJ2-3; 9 bases fit TRBD2. From germline, CDR1 is SGHRS and CDR2 YFSETQ. The J segment lost 0 bases and the V segment lost 0 bases, leaving 8 bases of the junction unmatched. CDR3 length: 18 amino acids. This CDR3 is CASSLDPSGTSSTDTQYF. The CDR3 DNA reads as TGCGCCAGCAGCTTGGACCCTAGCGGGACCTCTAGCACAGATACGCAGTATTTT.

This clone was counted only a few times. The rearrangement uses TRBV18 and TRBJ1-2, with TRBD1 matching over 7 bases. Looked up from germline, CDR1 is KGHSH and CDR2 is LQKENI. V was clipped by 0 bases and J by 6 bases; unmatched bases: 7. The CDR3 consists of 15 residues. CDR3 protein: CASSPPSGGIDGYTF. The CDR3 nucleotides read TGTGCCAGCTCACCACCGTCAGGGGGAATTGATGGCTACACCTTC.